This T cell receptor beta chain stems from a study of blood T cell repertoires in COVID-19. The CDR3 is made up of 15 amino acids. Trimming took off 4 bases at V and 4 bases at J, with 17 bases between the two ends. The germline gives CDR1 SGHDT, CDR2 YYEEEE. As handled by the study authors: By means of reference gene primer amplification, nucleated cell counts were estimated. Clones were sequenced by immunoSEQ multiplex PCR, and TCRdb holds only the in-frame ones, with some missing. V and J calls and clone size are copied from that table; D and trimming were computed from the DNA. The sample lists around 200,000 clones, approximately 75% occurring once.

The chain employs TRBV5-6 and TRBJ1-2; no clear D gene. The sequence was obtained from a man aged 35-49 years who had recovered from COVID-19. The sequenced sample consisted of PBMCs or T cells enriched from blood (not recorded which). CDR3 bases: TGTGCCAGCAGCCTACGGCGAGGCCCCCTCTATGGCTACACCTTC. It specifies CASSLRRGPLYGYTF.